A single T cell receptor beta chain is shown here with its context. Its antigen remains unidentified. The sample belongs to a study of STAT5B mutations in CD4+ large granular lymphocyte leukemia. Study findings and constraints: Main leukemic clonotypes were patient-specific, but about 26% appeared at low frequency elsewhere.

Healthy controls were blood donor buffy coats. Original analysis: The detection floor for productive clonotype frequency was 2.59 x 10-5. Only in-frame clones appear in the TCRdb table, and some are missing; sequencing was by immunoSEQ multiplex PCR. V, J and clone size reflect that table, while D and trimming were determined from the DNA. The sample lists tens of thousands of clones, about three quarters occurring once. Germline lookup yields CDR1 LNHDA and CDR2 SQIVND (reference sequence). The CDR3 runs 14 residues. V lost 3 bases to trimming and J lost 3 bases, with 8 bases between them. The rearrangement joins TRBV19 to TRBJ2-2; weak D call: TRBD1 (6 bases). The TCR comes from a human donor in good health. The specimen was CD4+ T cells from blood buffy coats. The CDR3, as DNA: TGTGCCAGTAGTATCTACAGGGACACCGGGGAGCTGTTTTTT. This translates into CASSIYRDTGELFF.